This T cell receptor beta chain appears in the sequencing data of a study of radiotherapy plus CTLA-4 blockade in lung cancer. The protocol was immunoSEQ multiplex PCR, while the TCRdb copy is restricted to in-frame clones and leaves out a portion. The sample includes 80,000 to 95,000 clones, around 84% of them seen just once. This CDR3 has 14 residues. The germline gives CDR1 SGHNT, CDR2 YYREEE (reference sequence). The V end lost 0 bases, the J end lost 0 bases, and 5 bases lay between the germline ends. The sequence was collected from a human donor with non-small cell lung cancer that progressed on radiotherapy plus ipilimumab. Sample: peripheral blood, taken from a patient treated with radiotherapy plus ipilimumab. V and J are TRBV5-4 and TRBJ2-3; no definite D call. The CDR3 spells CASSLGASTDTQYF. The DNA of the CDR3 is TGTGCCAGCAGCTTGGGGGCTAGCACAGATACGCAGTATTTT.